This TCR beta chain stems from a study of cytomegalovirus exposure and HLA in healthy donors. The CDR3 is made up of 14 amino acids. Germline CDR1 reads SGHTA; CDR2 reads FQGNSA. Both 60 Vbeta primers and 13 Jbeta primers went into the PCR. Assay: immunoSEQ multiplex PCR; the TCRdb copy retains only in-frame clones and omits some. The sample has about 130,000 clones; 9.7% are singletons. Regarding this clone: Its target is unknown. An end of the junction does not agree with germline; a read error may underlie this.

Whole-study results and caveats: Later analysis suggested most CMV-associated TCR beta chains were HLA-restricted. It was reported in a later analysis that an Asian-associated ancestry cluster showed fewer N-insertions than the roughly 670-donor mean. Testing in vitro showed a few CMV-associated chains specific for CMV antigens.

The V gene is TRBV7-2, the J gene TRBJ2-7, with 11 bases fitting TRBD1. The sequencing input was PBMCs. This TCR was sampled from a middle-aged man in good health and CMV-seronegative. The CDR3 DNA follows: TGTGCCAGCAGCCACGGGACAGGGGGACGAGAGAAGTACTTT. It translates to CASSHGTGGREKYF.